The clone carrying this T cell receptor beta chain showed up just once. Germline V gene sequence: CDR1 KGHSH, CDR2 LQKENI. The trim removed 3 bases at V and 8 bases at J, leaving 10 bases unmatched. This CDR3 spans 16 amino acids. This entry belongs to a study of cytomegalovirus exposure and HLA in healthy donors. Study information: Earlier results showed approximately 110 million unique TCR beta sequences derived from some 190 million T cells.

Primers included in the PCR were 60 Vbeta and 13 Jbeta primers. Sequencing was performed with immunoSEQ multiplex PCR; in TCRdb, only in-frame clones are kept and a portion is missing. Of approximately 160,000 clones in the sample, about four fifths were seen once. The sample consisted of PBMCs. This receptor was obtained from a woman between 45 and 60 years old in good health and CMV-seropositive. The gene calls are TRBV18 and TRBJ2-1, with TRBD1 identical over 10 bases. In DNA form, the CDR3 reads TGTGCCAGCTCACCCTTCTACCTTGGACAGGGGGATGAGCAGTTCTTC. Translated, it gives CASSPFYLGQGDEQFF.